This T cell receptor beta chain was captured in a study of OX40 agonist ivuxolimab in advanced cancers. Background on the study: Six ivuxolimab dose levels, 0.01 to 10 mg/kg, were given intravenously every 2 weeks. Findings of the study overall: Nonresponders, in some cases, also had low normalized T-cell clonal expansion.

Note on this clone: Its antigen remains unidentified.

Excluded were patients having autoimmune disease history or systemic immunosuppression. Baseline, cycle 4 day 1, and cycle 7 day 1 were the blood sampling points. The protocol was immunoSEQ multiplex PCR, while the TCRdb copy is restricted to in-frame clones and leaves out a portion. The profile shows tens of thousands of clones, about 90% of them singletons. This CDR3 has 14 residues. CDR1 and CDR2 from the germline V gene are WNHNN and SYGVQD (reference sequence). V was clipped by 4 bases and J by 8 bases; unmatched bases: 7. Sequencing was performed on CD4+ or CD8+ T cells sorted from blood, taken in a trial of the OX40 agonist ivuxolimab. This rearrangement joins TRBV10-1 to TRBJ2-1; TRBD2 agrees at 8 bases. The TCR was taken from an adult with an advanced solid tumor such as melanoma, head and neck, liver or kidney cancer. The CDR3 here is CASSAGGPWDEQFF. The CDR3 bases are TGCGCCAGCAGTGCGGGGGGGCCTTGGGATGAGCAGTTCTTC.